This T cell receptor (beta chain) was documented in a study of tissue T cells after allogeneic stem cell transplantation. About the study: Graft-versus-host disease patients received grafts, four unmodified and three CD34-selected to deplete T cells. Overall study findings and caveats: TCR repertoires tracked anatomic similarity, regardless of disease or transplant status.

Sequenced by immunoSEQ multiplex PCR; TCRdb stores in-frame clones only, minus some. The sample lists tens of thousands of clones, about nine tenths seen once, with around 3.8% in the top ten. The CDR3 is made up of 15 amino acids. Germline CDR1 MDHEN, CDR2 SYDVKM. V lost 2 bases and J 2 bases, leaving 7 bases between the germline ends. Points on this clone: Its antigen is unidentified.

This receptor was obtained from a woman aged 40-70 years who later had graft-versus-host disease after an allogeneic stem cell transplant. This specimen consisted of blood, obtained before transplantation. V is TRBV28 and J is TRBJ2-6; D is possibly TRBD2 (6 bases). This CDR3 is CASSLGGAGANVLTF. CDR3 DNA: TGTGCCAGCAGTTTAGGAGGGGCTGGGGCCAACGTCCTGACTTTC. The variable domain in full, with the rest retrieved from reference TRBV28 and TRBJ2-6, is DVKVTQSSRYLVKRTGEKVFLECVQDMDHENMFWYRQDPGLGLRLIYFSYDVKMKEKGDIPEGYSVSREKKERFSLILESASTNQTSMYLCASSLGGAGANVLTFGAGSRLTVL.